These 26 T cell receptor beta chains came from one sample sequenced in a study of OX40 agonist ivuxolimab in advanced cancers. Libraries were prepared by immunoSEQ multiplex PCR; TCRdb keeps only in-frame clonotypes and omits some of them. The profile covers just under 75,000 clones, with around nine tenths appearing a single time and about 0.42% taken by the ten largest. Sequences were derived from CD4+ or CD8+ T cells sorted from blood, sampled in a trial of the OX40 agonist ivuxolimab. The receptor set was obtained from an adult with an advanced solid tumor such as melanoma, head and neck, liver or kidney cancer.

The chain uses TRBV29-1 and TRBJ2-3; 11 nucleotides agree with TRBD2. CDR1 SQVTM and CDR2 ANQGSEA come from the germline V gene. The CDR3 totals 16 residues. V lost 7 bases and J lost 2; bases outside the gene matches: 11. As DNA, the CDR3 is TGCAGCGCGGAAACTAGCGGGAGCCCGCCCACAGATACGCAGTATTTT. Amino acids: CSAETSGSPPTDTQYF.

The rearrangement links TRBV12-5 to TRBJ1-5; 8 bases are shared with TRBD1. Germline CDR1 and CDR2: LGHNT and FRNRAP. CDR3 length: 14 residues. J lost 7 bases, V lost 4 bases, and 6 bases had no gene match. This CDR3 reads CASGSWTGKQPQHF. The CDR3 DNA follows: TGTGCTAGTGGTTCATGGACAGGGAAACAGCCCCAGCATTTT.

The rearrangement joins TRBV28 to TRBJ1-5, with D perhaps TRBD1 (6 bases). The germline CDR1 and CDR2 sequences are MDHEN and SYDVKM. The V and J ends lost 2 bases and 3 bases respectively, with 11 bases between them. This CDR3 spans 15 amino acids. CDR3 residues: CASSLGGQFNQPQHF. The CDR3 region has the DNA TGTGCCAGCAGTTTAGGCGGACAGTTCAATCAGCCCCAGCATTTT.

The chain combines TRBV16 with TRBJ1-3, with D possibly being TRBD1 (5 bases). The CDR3 spans 15 residues. CDR1 KGHSY and CDR2 FQNENV come from the germline V gene. The V end was cut by 0 bases, the J end by 2 bases, with 8 bases between. In nucleotides, the CDR3 is TGTGCCAGCAGCCAATCCACAGGCACTGGAAACACCATATATTTT. The encoded protein is CASSQSTGTGNTIYF.

The rearrangement uses TRBV9 and TRBJ2-7, with TRBD2 identical over 14 bases. Germline V CDR1 and CDR2: SGDLS, YYNGEE. This CDR3 region has 16 residues. The J segment lost 3 bases and the V segment lost 4 bases, leaving 6 bases of the junction unmatched. The CDR3, as DNA: TGTGCCAGCAGCCCTCGAGGGACTAGCGGGAGCTACGAGCAGTACTTC. It specifies CASSPRGTSGSYEQYF.

The V and J genes are TRBV7-9 and TRBJ2-1; TRBD2 aligns across 7 bases. CDR3 length: 12 residues. Germline V CDR1 and CDR2: SEHNR, FQNEAQ (reference sequence). Trimming removed 6 bases from V and 15 bases from J; junction bases left unmatched: 11. The CDR3, as DNA: TGTGCCAGCAGTCGACTAGCCGGAGCGATGTTCTTC. Translating gives CASSRLAGAMFF.

The V and J genes are TRBV9 and TRBJ2-3, with D hard to call. Germline values: CDR1 SGDLS, CDR2 YYNGEE. This CDR3 region has 14 residues. Trimming took off 1 base at V and 0 bases at J, with 6 bases between the two ends. Written as DNA, the CDR3 is TGTGCCAGCAGCGTATCCCCAAGCACAGATACGCAGTATTTT. The encoded protein is CASSVSPSTDTQYF.

V usage is TRBV27 and J usage is TRBJ2-3; 7 bases agree with TRBD2. Germline trimming cut 5 bases from V and 3 bases from J; bases unmatched to any gene: 11. This CDR3 has 16 residues. Germline V lookup: CDR1 MNHEY, CDR2 SMNVEV (reference sequence). For the CDR3, the DNA is TGTGCCAGCAGTGACGGCGGAGCGGGAAGGACAGATACGCAGTATTTT. It yields the protein CASSDGGAGRTDTQYF.

This clone has a single count. The chain has TRBV19 and TRBJ2-5; weak D call: TRBD1 (6 bases). The CDR3 consists of 14 residues. In germline, CDR1 is LNHDA, CDR2 SQIVND (reference sequence). The V and J ends lost 3 bases and 5 bases respectively, with 13 bases between them. CDR3 region: CASSISGVGETQYF. DNA for the CDR3: TGTGCCAGTAGTATTTCAGGGGTTGGGGAGACCCAGTACTTC.

This chain connects TRBV19 to TRBJ2-7, with 8 positions matching TRBD1. The CDR3 loop spans 14 amino acids. V shed 7 bases, J shed 5 bases, and the junction held 10 bases outside the gene matches. Germline CDR1 LNHDA, CDR2 SQIVND (reference sequence). DNA of the CDR3: TGTGCCAGTACCTCAGGGGGCGGTACCAACGAGCAGTACTTC. Translating gives CASTSGGGTNEQYF.

This chain uses TRBV13 with TRBJ2-1; D possibly corresponds to TRBD2 (6 bases). In germline, CDR1 is PRHDT, CDR2 FYEKMQ (reference sequence). CDR3 length: 16 amino acids. V shed 1 base and J shed 1 base, with 11 bases lying between them. CDR3 loop: CASSLVRLASYNEQFF. In DNA, the CDR3 is TGTGCCAGCAGCTTAGTACGGCTAGCGTCCTACAATGAGCAGTTCTTC. Supplemented by reference TRBV13 and TRBJ2-1, the full variable domain reads AAGVIQSPRHLIKEKRETATLKCYPIPRHDTVYWYQQGPGQDPQFLISFYEKMQSDKGSIPDRFSAQQFSDYHSELNMSSLELGDSALYFCASSLVRLASYNEQFFGPGTRLTVL.

This chain uses TRBV6-6 with TRBJ2-5, with TRBD1 matching 11 bases. Gene TRBJ2-7 matches the end of the DNA better, so the J call may be wrong. The CDR3 runs 15 residues. CDR1 and CDR2 (germline): MNHNY, SVGAGI (reference sequence). For the CDR3, the DNA is TGTGCCAGCAGTGACGGGACAGGGGGCTCCTACGAGCAGTACTTC. This sequence encodes CASSDGTGGSYEQYF.

This clone appeared a single time. The rearrangement joins TRBV7-7 to TRBJ2-1; 8 bases are shared with TRBD2. The junction had 2 bases not matched to a gene; V was cut back by 4 bases and J by 3 bases. The CDR3 is 14 residues long. CDR1 is SSHAT, CDR2 FNYEAQ, per germline (reference sequence). This CDR3 reads CASSSGLGYNEQFF. CDR3 DNA: TGTGCCAGCAGCTCGGGACTAGGCTACAATGAGCAGTTCTTC.

This sequence joins TRBV7-2 and TRBJ1-4; a possible D gene is TRBD1 (5 bases). The CDR3 extends over 14 amino acids. Germline V gives CDR1 SGHTA, CDR2 FQGNSA. V was cut by 4 bases and J by 4 bases, with 10 bases left in between. The CDR3: CASSSGPYNEKLFF. As DNA, the CDR3 is TGTGCCAGCAGCTCGGGACCTTATAATGAAAAACTGTTTTTT.

This clone was recorded once. The chain is built from TRBV9 and TRBJ1-3, with 7 bases aligning to TRBD1. The CDR3 spans 15 residues. Trimming removed 7 bases from V and 0 bases from J; junction bases left unmatched: 7. Germline V gives CDR1 SGDLS, CDR2 YYNGEE. CDR3 sequence reads: CASGTVPSSGNTIYF. CDR3 nucleotides: TGTGCCAGCGGGACAGTTCCTTCCTCTGGAAACACCATATATTTT.

The chain couples TRBV27 to TRBJ1-5, with a weak D call TRBD1 (5 bases). V was cut by 3 bases and J by 0 bases, with 9 bases left in between. The CDR3 is made up of 15 amino acids. Germline lookup yields CDR1 MNHEY and CDR2 SMNVEV (reference sequence). CDR3 sequence reads: CASSFAGGSNQPQHF. As DNA, the CDR3 is TGTGCCAGCAGTTTCGCCGGGGGTAGCAATCAGCCCCAGCATTTT.

This clone was seen a single time. The CDR3 is CASGLGLLAPGNEQFF. The CDR3 DNA reads TGTGCTAGTGGTTTGGGACTACTAGCGCCAGGGAATGAGCAGTTCTTC. This chain uses TRBV12-5 with TRBJ2-1; 7 bases match TRBD2. The junction had 10 bases not matched to a gene; V was cut back by 1 base and J by 7 bases. In germline, CDR1 is LGHNT, CDR2 FRNRAP. This CDR3 is built from 16 residues.

This chain joins TRBV19 and TRBJ2-1, with 8 bases matching TRBD2. The CDR3 has 18 residues. Unmatched junction bases numbered 13, after V lost 2 bases and J lost 4 bases. The germline gives CDR1 LNHDA, CDR2 SQIVND (reference sequence). For the CDR3, the DNA is TGTGCCAGTAGTATACGAGCGGGAGTCGATTCGGGATACAATGAGCAGTTCTTC. This translates into CASSIRAGVDSGYNEQFF.

The chain is built from TRBV7-2 and TRBJ2-1; D unresolved. This CDR3 comprises 14 residues. V was trimmed by 5 bases and J by 3 bases, leaving 11 bases between them. The V gene's germline CDR1 is SGHTA and CDR2 FQGNSA. Here the CDR3 DNA reads TGTGCCAGCAGCCCTCAAGGGCTCTACAATGAGCAGTTCTTC. Amino acids: CASSPQGLYNEQFF.

The V call is TRBV7-9, the J call TRBJ2-5; D is perhaps TRBD2 (6 bases). The J call is in doubt because the DNA end fits TRBJ2-7 better. Germline V gene data show CDR1 as SEHNR and CDR2 as FQNEAQ (reference sequence). This CDR3 is built from 12 residues. The CDR3 loop is CASSVSGYEQYF. CDR3 in DNA: TGTGCCAGCAGCGTCAGCGGGTACGAGCAGTACTTC.

The rearrangement joins TRBV19 to TRBJ1-3; no clear D gene. The ends were cut back, 7 bases at V and 4 bases at J, with 17 bases in the middle. The germline CDR1 and CDR2 sequences are LNHDA and SQIVND (reference sequence). This CDR3 is built from 15 residues. CDR3 amino acids: CASMVGSASGNTIYF. The CDR3 nucleotides are TGTGCCAGTATGGTGGGCTCGGCGTCAGGAAACACCATATATTTT.

This chain connects TRBV2 to TRBJ2-2; D remains ambiguous. CDR1 SNHLY and CDR2 FYNNEI come from the germline V gene. V lost 0 bases and J 1 base, leaving 9 bases between the germline ends. CDR3 length: 16 amino acids. CDR3 nucleotide sequence: TGTGCCAGCAGTGAAGCGGCAGCAAAGAACACCGGGGAGCTGTTTTTT. Translation gives CASSEAAAKNTGELFF.

This clone appeared a single time. This CDR3 is CASSVHPSGSASYNEQFF. The CDR3 region has the DNA TGTGCCAGCAGTGTCCACCCTAGCGGGAGCGCGTCCTACAATGAGCAGTTCTTC. The chain carries TRBV6-1 and TRBJ2-1, with TRBD2 matching 10 bases. Per the germline V gene, CDR1 is MNHNS and CDR2 is SASEGT. V was clipped by 4 bases and J by 1 base; unmatched bases: 10. There are 18 residues in the CDR3.

V is TRBV5-1 and J is TRBJ2-7, with 14 bases matching TRBD2. The CDR3 is made up of 17 amino acids. Germline V gives CDR1 SGHRS, CDR2 YFSETQ. The trim removed 0 bases at V and 7 bases at J, leaving 9 bases unmatched. For the CDR3, the DNA is TGCGCCAGCAGCTTGGAGGGACTAGCGGGAGTTCTGGGGGAGCAGTACTTC. Its protein is CASSLEGLAGVLGEQYF.

Regarding this clone: Different DNA sequences within this sample yield the same CDR3. The V gene is TRBV6-1, the J gene TRBJ2-2; D is unclear. There are 13 residues in the CDR3. CDR1 is MNHNS, CDR2 SASEGT, per germline. Trimming removed 3 bases from V and 1 base from J, with 3 bases in between. The CDR3 bases are TGTGCCAGCAGTGAGGGGAACACCGGGGAGCTGTTTTTT. Its translation is CASSEGNTGELFF.

The chain couples TRBV5-5 to TRBJ2-1, with D hard to call. The CDR3 is 15 amino acids. V gave up 0 bases and J gave up 3 bases, with 10 bases separating them. From germline, CDR1 is SGHKS and CDR2 YYEKEE (reference sequence). The CDR3 loop reads CASSLAVGFYNEQFF. CDR3 nucleotide sequence: TGTGCCAGCAGCTTGGCGGTAGGGTTCTACAATGAGCAGTTCTTC.